This T cell receptor (beta chain) was sequenced in a study of beta chain features in type 1 diabetes. The entirety of the isolated RNA underwent reverse transcription, so expressed TCRB transcripts were sequenced. The assay was immunoSEQ multiplex PCR, and TCRdb's table has in-frame clones only and misses some. The data show roughly 450,000 clones, with approximately 15% seen just once and about 0.04% held by the top ten. The sample consisted of naive CD4+ T cells from blood. The receptor was isolated from a man aged 25-45 years in good health.

CDR3 sequence: CASSRSGIGQETQYF. DNA of the CDR3: TGTGCCAGCAGCCGCTCGGGGATAGGGCAAGAGACCCAGTACTTC. The J gene is TRBJ2-5, the V gene TRBV5-4; D perhaps matches TRBD2 (5 bases). The CDR3 runs 15 residues. V lost 4 bases to trimming and J lost 2 bases, with 15 bases between them. Germline values: CDR1 SGHNT, CDR2 YYREEE (reference sequence).